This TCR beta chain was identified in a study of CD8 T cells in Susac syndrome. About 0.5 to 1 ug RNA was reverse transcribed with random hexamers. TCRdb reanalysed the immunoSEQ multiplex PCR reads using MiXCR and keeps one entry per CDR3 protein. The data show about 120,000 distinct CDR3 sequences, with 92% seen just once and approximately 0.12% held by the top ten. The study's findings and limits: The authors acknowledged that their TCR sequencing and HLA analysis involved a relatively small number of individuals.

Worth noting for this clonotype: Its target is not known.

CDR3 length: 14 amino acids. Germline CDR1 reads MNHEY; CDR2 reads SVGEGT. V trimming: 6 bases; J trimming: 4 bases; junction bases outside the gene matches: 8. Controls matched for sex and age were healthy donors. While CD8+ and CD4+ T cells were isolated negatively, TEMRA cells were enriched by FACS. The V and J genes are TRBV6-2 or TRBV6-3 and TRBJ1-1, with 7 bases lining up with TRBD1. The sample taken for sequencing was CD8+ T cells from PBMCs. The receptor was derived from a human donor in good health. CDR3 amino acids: CASSFDRVSTEAFF. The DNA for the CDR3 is TGTGCCAGCAGCTTCGACAGGGTGAGCACTGAAGCTTTCTTT.